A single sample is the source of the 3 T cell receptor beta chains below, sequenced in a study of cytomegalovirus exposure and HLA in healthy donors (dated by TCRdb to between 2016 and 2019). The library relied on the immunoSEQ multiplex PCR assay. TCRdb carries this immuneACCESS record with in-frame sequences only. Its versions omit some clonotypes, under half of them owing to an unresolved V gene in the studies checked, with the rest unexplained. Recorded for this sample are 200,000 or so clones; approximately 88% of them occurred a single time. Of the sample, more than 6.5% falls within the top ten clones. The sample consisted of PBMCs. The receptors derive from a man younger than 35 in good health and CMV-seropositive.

As DNA, the CDR3 is TGTGCCAGCAGTATGACCGCCCTAAACAGGGGGGCGGGTCAGCCCCAGCATTTT. It is translated as CASSMTALNRGAGQPQHF. This rearrangement joins TRBV27 to TRBJ1-5; 8 bases are shared with TRBD1. The germline CDR1 and CDR2 sequences are MNHEY and SMNVEV (reference sequence). The CDR3 extends over 18 amino acids. The ends lost 5 bases at V and 6 bases at J; junction bases unmatched: 18.

CDR3 amino acids: CASSLSSGGGLANEQFF. CDR3 nucleotide sequence: TGTGCCAGCAGCTTATCCTCTGGCGGGGGGTTGGCCAATGAGCAGTTCTTC. The gene calls are TRBV7-2 and TRBJ2-1; TRBD2 agrees at 8 bases. Germline CDR1 and CDR2: SGHTA and FQGNSA. Trimming cost V 2 bases and J 6 bases; bases outside gene matches: 12. The CDR3 spans 17 residues.

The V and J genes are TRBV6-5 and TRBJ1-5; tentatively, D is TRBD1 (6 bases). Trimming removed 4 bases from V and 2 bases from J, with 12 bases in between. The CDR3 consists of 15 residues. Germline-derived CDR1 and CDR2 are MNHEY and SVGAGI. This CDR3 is CASSLDWTGNQPQHF. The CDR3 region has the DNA TGTGCCAGCAGTTTAGATTGGACAGGCAATCAGCCCCAGCATTTT.